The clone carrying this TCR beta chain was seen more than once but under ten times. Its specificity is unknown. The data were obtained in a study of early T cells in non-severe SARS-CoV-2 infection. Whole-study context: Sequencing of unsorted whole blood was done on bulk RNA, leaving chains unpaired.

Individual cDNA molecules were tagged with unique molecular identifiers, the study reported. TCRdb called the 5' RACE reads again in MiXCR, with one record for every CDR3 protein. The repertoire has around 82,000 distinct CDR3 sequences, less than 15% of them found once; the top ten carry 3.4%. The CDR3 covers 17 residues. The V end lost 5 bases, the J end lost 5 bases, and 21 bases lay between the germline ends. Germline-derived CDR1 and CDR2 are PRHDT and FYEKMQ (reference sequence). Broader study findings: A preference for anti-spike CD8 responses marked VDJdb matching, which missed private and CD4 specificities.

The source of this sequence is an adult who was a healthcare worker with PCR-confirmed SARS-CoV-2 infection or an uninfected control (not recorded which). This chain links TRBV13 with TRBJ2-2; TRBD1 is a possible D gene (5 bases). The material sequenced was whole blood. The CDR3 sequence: CASSQFPGQDPTGELFF. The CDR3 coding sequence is TGTGCCAGCAGCCAATTTCCAGGGCAGGACCCTACCGGGGAGCTGTTTTTT.